The clone carrying this TCR beta chain showed up just once. Its antigen is not identified. The data derive from a study of response to subunit inactivated influenza vaccine. Overall study findings and caveats: There was a suggestion from the authors that each seasonal influenza vaccination recruits few new T cells.

TCRdb redid the calling of the RT-PCR reads with MiXCR, one entry per CDR3 protein. The profile shows roughly 650,000 distinct CDR3 sequences, approximately 14% of them singletons. CDR1 SGHVS and CDR2 FNYEAQ come from the germline V gene. This CDR3 has 14 residues. Trimming took 4 bases from V and 5 from J, leaving 14 bases between them. The sample in question was PBMCs from blood, obtained 14 to 15 days before vaccination. This sequence originates from a man between 50 and 59 years old who received an inactivated influenza vaccine. The chain couples TRBV7-6 to TRBJ2-5; D gene unclear. CDR3 sequence reads: CASSSLGNSETQYF. The CDR3 DNA sequence: TGTGCCAGCAGCTCCCTAGGGAATTCGGAGACCCAGTACTTC. The whole variable domain, filled in from reference TRBV7-6 and TRBJ2-5, reads GAGVSQSPRYKVTKRGQDVALRCDPISGHVSLYWYRQALGQGPEFLTYFNYEAQQDKSGLPNDRFSAERPEGSISTLTIQRTEQRDSAMYRCASSSLGNSETQYFGPGTRLLVL.